The clone carrying this T cell receptor beta chain was recorded at least ten times. V dropped 4 bases and J dropped 5 bases, with 11 bases sitting between them. Germline CDR1 and CDR2: GTSNPN and SVGIG (reference sequence). CDR3 length: 13 residues. The data derive from a study of early T cells in non-severe SARS-CoV-2 infection. The wider study: Sequenced material consisted of bulk RNA (from unsorted whole blood), and chains were unpaired.

MiXCR, run by TCRdb on the 5' RACE reads, gives a single entry per CDR3 protein. The sample lists around 40,000 distinct CDR3 sequences; approximately 5.9% were seen once. This chain links TRBV30 with TRBJ1-4; no definite D call. Source material: whole blood. This receptor was taken from an adult who was a healthcare worker with PCR-confirmed SARS-CoV-2 infection or an uninfected control (not recorded which). The CDR3: CAWNWSLNEKLFF. CDR3 DNA: TGTGCCTGGAACTGGTCGTTAAATGAAAAACTGTTTTTT.